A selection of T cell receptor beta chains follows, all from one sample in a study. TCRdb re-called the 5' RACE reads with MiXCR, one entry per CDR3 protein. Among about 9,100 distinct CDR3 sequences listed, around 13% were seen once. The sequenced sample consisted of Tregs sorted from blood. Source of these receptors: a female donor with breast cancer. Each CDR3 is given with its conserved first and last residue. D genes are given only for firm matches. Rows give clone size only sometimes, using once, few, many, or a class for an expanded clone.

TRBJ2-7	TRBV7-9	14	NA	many	TGTGCCAGCAGCTTAGCAGGGAGCTCCTACGAGCAGTACTTC	CASSLAGSSYEQYF
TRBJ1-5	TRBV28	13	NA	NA	TGTGCCAGCAGGAGACACGGGGTTCAGCCCCAGCATTTT	CASRRHGVQPQHF
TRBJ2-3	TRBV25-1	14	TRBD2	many	TGTGCCAGCAGACCGGGACTAGCGACAGATACGCAGTATTTT	CASRPGLATDTQYF
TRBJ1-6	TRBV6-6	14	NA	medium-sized	TGTGCCAGCAGCCAGGGTGCGGCGAATTCACCCCTCCACTTT	CASSQGAANSPLHF
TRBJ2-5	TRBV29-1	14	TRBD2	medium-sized	TGCAGCGTTGAAGTGCGGGAGGGCCGAGGGGCCCAGTACTTC	CSVEVREGRGAQYF
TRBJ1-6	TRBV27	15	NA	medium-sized	TGTGCCAGCACGCCTGTGAACAGGGCCAATTCACCCCTCCACTTT	CASTPVNRANSPLHF
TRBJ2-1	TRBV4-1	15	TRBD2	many	TGCGCCAGCAGCCAAGACCCGGGAGGGCTGAGGGAGCAGTTCTTC	CASSQDPGGLREQFF
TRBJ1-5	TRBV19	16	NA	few	TGTGCCAGTGGGCAGCAAGGCCCTTTTAGCAATCAGCCCCAGCATTTT	CASGQQGPFSNQPQHF
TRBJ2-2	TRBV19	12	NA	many	TGTGCCAGTAGTATAGCTGGCGGGGAGCTGTTTTTT	CASSIAGGELFF
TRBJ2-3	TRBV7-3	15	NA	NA	TGTGCCAGCAGCTTCAAGGGGCCCGCGGGAGATACGCAGTATTTT	CASSFKGPAGDTQYF
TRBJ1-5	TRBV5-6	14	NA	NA	TGCGCCAGCAGCTTCGGACTGAATAATCAGCCCCAGCATTTT	CASSFGLNNQPQHF
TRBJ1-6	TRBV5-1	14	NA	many	TGCGCCAGCAGCCAGGAGGGAACGAATTCACCCCTCCACTTT	CASSQEGTNSPLHF
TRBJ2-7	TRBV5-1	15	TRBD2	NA	TGCGCCAGCAGCTTGGGTGCGGGAGGGACCCACGAGCAGTACTTC	CASSLGAGGTHEQYF
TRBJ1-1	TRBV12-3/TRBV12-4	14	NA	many	TGTGCCAGCAGTTTAGCTTTACCTGGGGCAGAAGCTTTCTTT	CASSLALPGAEAFF
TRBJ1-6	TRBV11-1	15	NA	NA	TGTGCCAGCAGCTTGGAGGGGCAGGGACGGTCACCCCTCCACTTT	CASSLEGQGRSPLHF
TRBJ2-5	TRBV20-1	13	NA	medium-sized	TGCAGTGTTCCGCTTGGGGGCAAAGAGACCCAGTACTTC	CSVPLGGKETQYF
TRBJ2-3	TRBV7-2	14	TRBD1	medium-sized	TGTGCCAGCAGCTCGGGACAGAACACAGATACGCAGTATTTT	CASSSGQNTDTQYF
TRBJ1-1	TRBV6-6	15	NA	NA	TGTGCTAGCAGTTACCCCGGCGGACCGAACACTGAAGCTTTCTTT	CASSYPGGPNTEAFF
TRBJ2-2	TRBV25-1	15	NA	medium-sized	TGTGCCAGCACTACTTATGCAGGGAACACCGGGGAGCTGTTTTTT	CASTTYAGNTGELFF
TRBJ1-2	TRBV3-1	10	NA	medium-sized	TGTGCCAGCAGCCGTGACGGCTACACCTTC	CASSRDGYTF
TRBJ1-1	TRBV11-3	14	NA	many	TGTGCCAGCAGCTTCGAGAGTCTGAACACTGAAGCTTTCTTT	CASSFESLNTEAFF
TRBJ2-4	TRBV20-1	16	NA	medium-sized	TGCAGTGCTAGAGATCTTGGGGATATGGCCAAAAACATTCAGTACTTC	CSARDLGDMAKNIQYF
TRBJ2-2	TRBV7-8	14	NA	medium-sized	TGTGCCAGCAGCTCCGAAGCCTTCACCGGGGAGCTGTTTTTT	CASSSEAFTGELFF
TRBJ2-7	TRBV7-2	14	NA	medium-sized	TGTGCCAGCAGCTTAGGACAGAGTGTCTACGAGCAGTACTTC	CASSLGQSVYEQYF
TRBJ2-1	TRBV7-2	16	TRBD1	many	TGTGCCAGCAGCTTGACAGGGGAAAGCTCCTACAATGAGCAGTTCTTC	CASSLTGESSYNEQFF
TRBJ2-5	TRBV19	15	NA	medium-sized	TGTGCCAGTAGTATAGAAAACAGTATGTCGAAGACCCAGTACTTC	CASSIENSMSKTQYF
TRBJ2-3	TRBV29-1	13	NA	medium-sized	TGCAGCGTTGAATCTAGGGGCGCAGATACGCAGTATTTT	CSVESRGADTQYF
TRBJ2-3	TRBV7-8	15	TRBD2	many	TGTGCCAGCAGCCTAGCGGGAGGAGTGGCAGATACGCAGTATTTT	CASSLAGGVADTQYF
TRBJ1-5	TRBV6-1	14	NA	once	TGTGCCAGCGGGGCGGAGGTCAGCAATCAGCCCCAGCATTTT	CASGAEVSNQPQHF
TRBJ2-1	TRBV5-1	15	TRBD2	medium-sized	TGCGCCAGCAGCTTTACTAGCGGCCCCAACAATGAGCAGTTCTTC	CASSFTSGPNNEQFF
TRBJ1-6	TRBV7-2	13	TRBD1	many	TGTGCCAGCAGCTCCCGGACAGGAGAACCCCTCCACTTT	CASSSRTGEPLHF
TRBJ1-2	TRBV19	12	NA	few	TGTGCCAGTAGTCCCGGACAGTATGGCTACACCTTC	CASSPGQYGYTF
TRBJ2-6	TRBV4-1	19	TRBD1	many	TGCGCCAGCAGCCAAGATTTGGTAACAGGGGCCTCTGGGGCCAACGTCCTGACTTTC	CASSQDLVTGASGANVLTF
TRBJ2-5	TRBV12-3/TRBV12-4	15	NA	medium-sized	TGTGCCAGCAGTCTACAGGGCGCGCTGGGCGAGACCCAGTACTTC	CASSLQGALGETQYF
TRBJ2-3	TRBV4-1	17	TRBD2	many	TGCGCCAGCAGCCAAGCCGGACTAGCGGGGGTGGCAGATACGCAGTATTTT	CASSQAGLAGVADTQYF
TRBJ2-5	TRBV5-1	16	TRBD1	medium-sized	TGCGCCAGCAGCTCATCCAGGGACAGGGGGGCGGAGACCCAGTACTTC	CASSSSRDRGAETQYF
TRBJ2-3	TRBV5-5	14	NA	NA	TGTGCCAGCAGCCCGGGCCCGGACACAGATACGCAGTATTTT	CASSPGPDTDTQYF
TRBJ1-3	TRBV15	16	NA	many	TGTGCCACCAGCAGCGGCTCAGGCCGCTCTGGAAACACCATATATTTT	CATSSGSGRSGNTIYF
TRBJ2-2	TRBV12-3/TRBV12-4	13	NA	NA	TGTGTCAGCAGAGCGGGGAACACCGGGGAGCTGTTTTTT	CVSRAGNTGELFF
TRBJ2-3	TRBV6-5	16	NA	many	TGTGCCAGCAGTTACAATCCCAGACGGGGCACAGATACGCAGTATTTT	CASSYNPRRGTDTQYF
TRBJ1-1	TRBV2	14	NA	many	TGTGCCAGCGTATACAGGGAACTCGACACTGAAGCTTTCTTT	CASVYRELDTEAFF
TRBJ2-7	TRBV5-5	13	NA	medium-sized	TGTGCCAGCAGCTTACAGGGAACCTACGAGCAGTACTTC	CASSLQGTYEQYF